One and the same sample provided the 21 T cell receptor beta chains below, sequenced in a study of response to subunit inactivated influenza vaccine listed by TCRdb under 2018. The method was RT-PCR. The sequencer listed for this sample is Illumina HiSeq 2500. TCRdb trimmed the raw reads at Q25, called clones with MiXCR and kept productive beta chains. Under each unique CDR3 protein, matching rows form one entry showing the most common genes and DNA. Here the sample has around 570,000 distinct CDR3 sequences; around 10% occur a single time. The top ten clonotypes cover 11% of the sample. This sample was also put to use in a study of T cells expressing NK-cell markers. As described in the second report: 5'RACE template switching, by which a universal primer site and unique molecular identifiers were added, was used to make TCR beta cDNA libraries.

The input for sequencing was PBMCs from blood, taken on the day of vaccination. These receptors were taken from a man aged 50 or older who received an inactivated influenza vaccine. Donor details come from another sample of the same person, matched by shared clones.

The chain joins TRBV10-3 to TRBJ2-2; no clear D gene. CDR1 is ENHRY, CDR2 SYGVKD, per germline. The CDR3 consists of 14 residues. V was shortened by 4 bases and J by 2 bases, with 8 bases between the two germline ends. The CDR3 is CAISVVRNTGELFF. For the CDR3, the DNA is TGTGCCATCAGTGTCGTCAGAAACACCGGGGAGCTGTTTTTT.

In this sample, this clonotype turned up a few times. The rearrangement uses TRBV7-9 and TRBJ2-1; 7 bases agree with TRBD1. The CDR3 spans 15 residues. With V trimmed by 1 base and J by 8 bases, 8 bases remained unmatched. Per the germline V gene, CDR1 is SEHNR and CDR2 is FQNEAQ (reference sequence). The CDR3 sequence is CASSLVTGAGDEQFF. The CDR3 DNA follows: TGTGCCAGCAGCTTAGTCACAGGGGCAGGGGATGAGCAGTTCTTC.

The rearrangement links TRBV28 to TRBJ2-7, with TRBD1 matching over 7 bases. CDR1 and CDR2 (germline): MDHEN, SYDVKM. CDR3 length: 16 amino acids. V lost 5 bases and J lost 6; bases outside the gene matches: 16. CDR3 residues: CASSRFSRTGFFEQYF. Here the CDR3 DNA reads TGTGCCAGCAGTCGATTTTCTAGGACAGGATTCTTCGAGCAGTACTTC.

This clonotype was recorded at least ten times. This chain links TRBV6-2 or TRBV6-3 with TRBJ2-7, with 10 positions matching TRBD1. Losses at the gene ends were 8 bases for V and 5 bases for J; bases not matched to a gene: 3. The CDR3 has 12 amino acids. CDR1 is MNHEY, CDR2 SVGEGT, per germline. The DNA of the CDR3 is TGTGCCAGCGACAGGGGGCTAAACGAGCAGTACTTC. It is translated as CASDRGLNEQYF.

CDR3 protein: CASSRLTGEGEKLFF. The CDR3 DNA is TGCGCCAGCAGTCGGTTAACGGGGGAAGGTGAAAAACTGTTTTTT. The chain joins TRBV10-2 to TRBJ1-4; D perhaps matches TRBD1 (5 bases). Germline-derived CDR1 and CDR2 are WSHSY and SAAADI. This CDR3 comprises 15 residues. Trimming pared 5 bases from V and 7 bases from J, leaving 17 bases between.

This chain joins TRBV21-1 and TRBJ2-4. TRBV21-1 is shown as a pseudogene. This CDR3 region has 16 residues. CDR3: CASSRRTDLAKNIQYF. The CDR3 DNA reads TGTGCCAGCAGCCGAAGGACGGACCTAGCCAAAAACATTCAGTACTTC.

This chain connects TRBV12-3 or TRBV12-4 to TRBJ2-6; D is perhaps TRBD1 (5 bases). The CDR3 has 15 amino acids. Deletions cut 8 bases from V and 4 bases from J, with 15 bases between. CDR3 bases: TGTGCCAGCCTAATCAGGGCGAGAGGGGCCAACGTCCTGACTTTC. It yields the protein CASLIRARGANVLTF.

This clonotype was detected only a few times. The chain uses TRBV24-1 and TRBJ2-1; TRBD2 is a possible D gene (5 bases). The CDR3 is 16 amino acids. The germline V and J ends were trimmed by 3 bases and 8 bases, with 19 bases remaining between them. The germline CDR1 and CDR2 sequences are KGHDR and SFDVKD. This CDR3 is CATSDVSGLGVDEQFF. The DNA for the CDR3 is TGTGCCACCAGTGATGTAAGCGGACTGGGTGTCGATGAGCAGTTCTTC.

The J gene is TRBJ2-5, the V gene TRBV5-1; 8 nucleotides line up with TRBD1. Germline V gene data show CDR1 as SGHRS and CDR2 as YFSETQ. Unmatched junction bases numbered 8, after V lost 2 bases and J lost 5 bases. CDR3 length: 15 residues. DNA of the CDR3: TGCGCCAGCAGCTTCCGGACAGGGAGAGAGGAGACCCAGTACTTC. This translates into CASSFRTGREETQYF.

The rearrangement uses TRBV7-2 and TRBJ1-2; perhaps TRBD1 as D (6 bases). Trimming cost V 5 bases and J 5 bases, with 15 bases left between them. Looked up from germline, CDR1 is SGHTA and CDR2 is FQGNSA. This CDR3 has 14 residues. CDR3 bases: TGTGCCAGCAGCCAGGGGTTTCCAGGGTATGGCTACACCTTC. It yields the protein CASSQGFPGYGYTF.

The gene calls are TRBV27 and TRBJ2-5, with D hard to call. V was cut by 0 bases and J by 0 bases, with 8 bases left in between. CDR1 MNHEY and CDR2 SMNVEV come from the germline V gene (reference sequence). The CDR3 contains 15 residues. The DNA of the CDR3 is TGTGCCAGCAGTTTATCGACCGTGTACCAAGAGACCCAGTACTTC. This encodes CASSLSTVYQETQYF.

This clonotype was found a few times. J is TRBJ2-1 and V is TRBV2; D possibly matches TRBD1 or TRBD2 (5 bases each). Looked up from germline, CDR1 is SNHLY and CDR2 is FYNNEI. V was clipped by 3 bases and J by 4 bases, with 10 bases between them. The CDR3 has 14 residues. CDR3 in DNA: TGTGCCAGCAGTGAGGGACCGCTATACAATGAGCAGTTCTTC. Its translation is CASSEGPLYNEQFF.

The table lists this clonotype with a few counts. The CDR3 is CASSAELWGAFF. Here the CDR3 DNA reads TGTGCCAGCAGTGCGGAACTTTGGGGAGCTTTCTTT. The chain recombines TRBV25-1 with TRBJ1-1, with unresolved D. Trimming took off 4 bases at V and 10 bases at J, with 13 bases between the two ends. Germline CDR1 is MGHDK and CDR2 is SYGVNS. The CDR3 loop spans 12 amino acids.

In regard to this clonotype: An end of the junction does not agree with germline; a read error may underlie this. This chain connects TRBV28 to TRBJ2-2, with no clear D. CDR1 and CDR2 from the germline V gene are MDHEN and SYDVKM. The CDR3 runs 11 residues. The DNA for the CDR3 is TGTGCCAACAGTTTACCCGGGGAGCTGTTTTTT. Its protein product is CANSLPGELFF.

The sample holds many counts of this clonotype. One end of the junction is discordant with germline, which a read error may explain. The rearrangement uses TRBV5-1 and TRBJ2-5; D is undetermined. The CDR3 consists of 12 residues. CDR1 is SGHRS, CDR2 YFSETQ, per germline. CDR3 in DNA: TGTGCCAGCAGCCTACCTGGGGAGACCCAGTACTTC. Amino acid sequence: CASSLPGETQYF.

The chain is built from TRBV20-1 and TRBJ2-7; D is perhaps TRBD2 (6 bases). This CDR3 contains 14 residues. V was cut by 5 bases and J by 2 bases, with 16 bases left in between. Germline V gene data show CDR1 as DFQATT and CDR2 as SNEGSKA (reference sequence). The CDR3 region is CSAAGLARTYEQYF. For the CDR3, the DNA is TGCAGTGCTGCGGGGCTAGCGAGGACCTACGAGCAGTACTTC.

The chain links TRBV5-6 to TRBJ2-2; D perhaps matches TRBD2 (6 bases). Germline CDR1 SGHDT, CDR2 YYEEEE. Trimming stripped 3 bases from V and 6 bases from J, with 15 bases between. The CDR3 loop spans 15 amino acids. CDR3 DNA sequence: TGTGCCAGCAGCTCTCTAACGGGAGTCCCCGGGGAGCTGTTTTTT. The encoded protein is CASSSLTGVPGELFF.

This clonotype was counted only a few times. The chain links TRBV4-3 to TRBJ2-7, with 7 bases matching TRBD1. The junction had 9 bases not matched to a gene; V was cut back by 1 base and J by 6 bases. Germline V gene data show CDR1 as LGHNA and CDR2 as YSLEER. The CDR3 contains 15 residues. The CDR3: CASSQGAATGAEQYF. For the CDR3, the DNA is TGCGCCAGCAGCCAAGGGGCAGCCACAGGGGCCGAGCAGTACTTC.

The rearrangement joins TRBV5-4 to TRBJ1-1; 8 nucleotides line up with TRBD1. Trimming took 5 bases from V and 4 from J; bases not matched to a gene: 7. This CDR3 comprises 14 residues. CDR1 is SGHNT, CDR2 YYREEE, per germline (reference sequence). The DNA of the CDR3 is TGTGCCAGCAGATCCGACAGGGGCGGCACTGAAGCTTTCTTT. Protein sequence: CASRSDRGGTEAFF.

There are a few counts of this clonotype. Germline and junction disagree at one end, which may indicate a read error. This chain links TRBV7-7 with TRBJ2-5; the match to TRBD2 covers 7 bases. Germline CDR1 SSHAT, CDR2 FNYEAQ (reference sequence). The CDR3 length is 14 residues. The CDR3 bases are TGTGCTAGCAGCGCGGGAGTTGGGTGGGAGACCCAGTACTTC. Translated: CASSAGVGWETQYF.

This clonotype was seen only a few times. The gene calls are TRBV20-1 and TRBJ2-7; 10 nucleotides line up with TRBD2. There are 14 residues in the CDR3. With 5 bases clipped from V and 2 bases from J, the junction kept 6 bases outside the gene matches. Germline CDR1 DFQATT, CDR2 SNEGSKA (reference sequence). The CDR3 region has the DNA TGCAGTGCTCTAAAGACTAGCGGGCCCTACGAGCAGTACTTC. It is translated as CSALKTSGPYEQYF.